These 27 T cell receptor beta chains were sequenced from one sample in a study of blood T cell repertoires in COVID-19. Some clones are missing from TCRdb's copy, which holds only in-frame ones; the method was immunoSEQ multiplex PCR. The sample lists just over 90,000 clones, approximately 86% occurring once. The source material was peripheral blood. These receptors were collected from a woman older than 75 with acute or convalescent COVID-19.

The genes are TRBV27 and TRBJ2-3, with D possibly TRBD1 on 6 matching bases. Germline assignment: CDR1 MNHEY and CDR2 SMNVEV (reference sequence). V was shortened by 7 bases and J by 13 bases, with 15 bases between the two germline ends. CDR3 length: 11 residues. CDR3 sequence reads: CASIDQGREYF. CDR3 DNA sequence: TGTGCCAGCATAGATCAGGGGCGGGAGTATTTT.

In this sample, this clone turned up a few times. The CDR3 region is CASSQGTGAYEQYF. For the CDR3, the DNA is TGTGCCAGTAGTCAAGGGACAGGAGCCTACGAGCAGTACTTC. This chain joins TRBV19 and TRBJ2-7, with 8 bases matching TRBD1. CDR3 length equals 14 residues. Per germline, CDR1 LNHDA and CDR2 SQIVND (reference sequence). J gave up 2 bases and V 5 bases, and 5 bases lay outside the gene matches.

The rearrangement joins TRBV28 to TRBJ1-2; D remains unclear. V was cut by 2 bases and J by 8 bases, with 15 bases left in between. This CDR3 region has 14 residues. Germline-derived CDR1 and CDR2 are MDHEN and SYDVKM. The CDR3 spells CASSLKWESSGYTF. The DNA of the CDR3 is TGTGCCAGCAGTTTAAAGTGGGAGTCGAGCGGCTACACCTTC.

The chain employs TRBV5-4 and TRBJ2-5, with 9 bases matching TRBD2. The V gene's germline CDR1 is SGHNT and CDR2 YYREEE (reference sequence). With V trimmed by 4 bases and J by 2 bases, 9 bases remained unmatched. This CDR3 is built from 16 residues. The CDR3: CASSGGVAGGQETQYF. The CDR3 nucleotides are TGTGCCAGCAGCGGAGGGGTGGCGGGGGGGCAAGAGACCCAGTACTTC.

The chain is built from TRBV10-3 and TRBJ2-5; D remains ambiguous. The CDR3 loop spans 14 amino acids. Germline CDR1 is ENHRY and CDR2 is SYGVKD. V shed 0 bases and J shed 4 bases, with 9 bases lying between them. CDR3 protein: CAISESERGETQYF. For the CDR3, the DNA is TGTGCCATCAGTGAGTCGGAGCGAGGAGAGACCCAGTACTTC.

The chain couples TRBV11-2 to TRBJ2-7; 10 bases agree with TRBD1. Germline V gene data show CDR1 as SGHAT and CDR2 as FQNNGV. The CDR3 is 14 amino acids. After removal of 7 bases from V and 2 bases from J, the junction contained 5 bases not matched to a gene. Here the CDR3 reads CASTPGQGPYEQYF. The CDR3 DNA reads TGTGCCAGCACACCGGGACAGGGGCCCTACGAGCAGTACTTC.

The V gene is TRBV18, the J gene TRBJ1-5; D possibly corresponds to TRBD1 (5 bases). The V gene lost 8 bases and the J gene lost 1 base, with 9 bases spanning the gap. The germline CDR1 and CDR2 sequences are KGHSH and LQKENI. The CDR3 length is 13 residues. The CDR3 region is CASSPGSNQPQHF. DNA of the CDR3: TGTGCCAGCAGCCCAGGGAGCAATCAGCCCCAGCATTTT.

CDR3 DNA sequence: TGTGCCAGCAGCCTGCAGGGTTCCTTCCAAGAGACCCAGTACTTC. Translating gives CASSLQGSFQETQYF. The chain uses TRBV11-2 and TRBJ2-5; possibly TRBD1 for D (5 bases). The CDR3 has 15 residues. Germline CDR1 is SGHAT and CDR2 is FQNNGV. V was cut by 5 bases and J by 1 base, with 14 bases left in between.

V and J are TRBV2 and TRBJ2-7; D is ambiguous. Germline CDR1 and CDR2: SNHLY and FYNNEI. Deletions cut 3 bases from V and 6 bases from J, with 12 bases between. The CDR3 totals 13 residues. CDR3: CASSDWQKREQYF. CDR3 nucleotide sequence: TGTGCCAGCAGTGACTGGCAGAAGCGCGAGCAGTACTTC.

The rearrangement joins TRBV19 to TRBJ1-4; 11 bases line up with TRBD1. The CDR3 runs to 15 residues. V lost 2 bases and J lost 7; bases outside the gene matches: 3. In germline, CDR1 is LNHDA, CDR2 SQIVND (reference sequence). The CDR3: CASSIRTGGSEKLFF. As DNA, the CDR3 is TGTGCCAGTAGTATAAGGACAGGGGGCTCTGAAAAACTGTTTTTT.

The chain joins TRBV2 to TRBJ1-1; D perhaps matches TRBD1 (6 bases). Germline assignment: CDR1 SNHLY and CDR2 FYNNEI. V was shortened by 8 bases and J by 4 bases, with 11 bases between the two germline ends. The CDR3 consists of 12 residues. The CDR3 DNA reads TGTGCCAGCCGGTTAGGGGGCACTGAAGCTTTCTTT. It is translated as CASRLGGTEAFF.

This clone was seen a single time. This chain connects TRBV7-9 to TRBJ1-2; a possible D gene is TRBD1 (5 bases). Trimming took off 3 bases at V and 3 bases at J, with 8 bases between the two ends. The CDR3 length is 13 residues. The germline V gene has CDR1 SEHNR and CDR2 FQNEAQ (reference sequence). CDR3 protein: CASSFRVDYGYTF. The CDR3 DNA reads TGTGCCAGCAGCTTCAGGGTGGACTATGGCTACACCTTC. The variable domain in full, with the rest retrieved from reference TRBV7-9 and TRBJ1-2, is DTGVSQNPRHKITKRGQNVTFRCDPISEHNRLYWYRQTLGQGPEFLTYFQNEAQLEKSRLLSDRFSAERPKGSFSTLEIQRTEQGDSAMYLCASSFRVDYGYTFGSGTRLTVV.

J is TRBJ2-7 and V is TRBV19; 15 nucleotides match TRBD2. This CDR3 contains 17 residues. Germline CDR1 reads LNHDA; CDR2 reads SQIVND (reference sequence). V shed 4 bases, J shed 2 bases, and the junction held 6 bases outside the gene matches. CDR3 bases: TGTGCCAGTAGTACGGGACTAGCGGGGGGATCACCCTACGAGCAGTACTTC. Translating gives CASSTGLAGGSPYEQYF.

The rearrangement links TRBV11-2 to TRBJ2-1; possible D gene TRBD1, 5 bases. The CDR3 runs to 14 residues. The germline V gene has CDR1 SGHAT and CDR2 FQNNGV. Between the trimmed V and J ends, which lost 4 bases and 12 bases, there was a span of 19 bases. The CDR3 spells CASSYAHQGFRQFF. Written as DNA, the CDR3 is TGTGCCAGCAGCTACGCGCACCAGGGTTTTCGGCAGTTCTTC.

This rearrangement joins TRBV7-9 to TRBJ1-4; the D is unclear. This CDR3 is 14 amino acids long. Trimming removed 4 bases from V and 8 bases from J, with 14 bases in between. Germline CDR1 is SEHNR and CDR2 is FQNEAQ (reference sequence). CDR3 bases: TGTGCCAGCAGCTCTCCAGGTTCTAGCGAAAAACTGTTTTTT. Translation: CASSSPGSSEKLFF. The whole variable domain, filled in from reference TRBV7-9 and TRBJ1-4, reads DTGVSQNPRHKITKRGQNVTFRCDPISEHNRLYWYRQTLGQGPEFLTYFQNEAQLEKSRLLSDRFSAERPKGSFSTLEIQRTEQGDSAMYLCASSSPGSSEKLFFGSGTQLSVL.

This clone has more than one count but fewer than ten. The genes are TRBV12-3 or TRBV12-4 and TRBJ1-2, with 8 bases lining up with TRBD1. The junction had 2 bases not matched to a gene; V was cut back by 4 bases and J by 4 bases. The CDR3 is 13 amino acids. The CDR3 bases are TGTGCCAGCAGTTACAGGGGGTCCTATGGCTACACCTTC. Protein product: CASSYRGSYGYTF.

This rearrangement joins TRBV5-1 to TRBJ2-2, with D possibly TRBD1 on 6 matching bases. Per germline, CDR1 SGHRS and CDR2 YFSETQ. With 0 bases removed from V and 6 bases from J, the gap between germline ends came to 9 bases. The CDR3 contains 14 residues. The CDR3 DNA is TGCGCCAGCAGCTTGGGGACAGCGGCCGGGGAGCTGTTTTTT. Its translation is CASSLGTAAGELFF. The full variable domain, its missing parts supplied by reference TRBV5-1 and TRBJ2-2, is KAGVTQTPRYLIKTRGQQVTLSCSPISGHRSVSWYQQTPGQGLQFLFEYFSETQRNKGNFPGRFSGRQFSNSRSEMNVSTLELGDSALYLCASSLGTAAGELFFGEGSRLTVL.

The CDR3 spells CASSGGQGARETQYF. The CDR3 DNA follows: TGTGCCAGCAGTGGTGGACAGGGGGCGCGAGAGACCCAGTACTTC. The chain uses TRBV28 and TRBJ2-5; 11 bases are a match to TRBD1. J was trimmed by 4 bases and V by 5 bases; bases with no gene match: 6. Germline lookup yields CDR1 MDHEN and CDR2 SYDVKM. There are 15 residues in the CDR3. The entire variable domain, with the rest obtained from reference TRBV28 and TRBJ2-5, is as follows: DVKVTQSSRYLVKRTGEKVFLECVQDMDHENMFWYRQDPGLGLRLIYFSYDVKMKEKGDIPEGYSVSREKKERFSLILESASTNQTSMYLCASSGGQGARETQYFGPGTRLLVL.

The chain joins TRBV9 to TRBJ2-1; 8 nucleotides line up with TRBD2. This CDR3 is built from 16 residues. Looked up from germline, CDR1 is SGDLS and CDR2 is YYNGEE. V shed 1 base and J 1 base; nucleotides not matched to a gene: 4. CDR3 loop: CASSVTGGQSYNEQFF. The CDR3 DNA reads as TGTGCCAGCAGCGTAACGGGGGGGCAATCCTACAATGAGCAGTTCTTC.

J is TRBJ1-1 and V is TRBV5-1, with 7 positions matching TRBD1. Germline lookup yields CDR1 SGHRS and CDR2 YFSETQ. This CDR3 contains 13 residues. Trimming removed 1 base from V and 7 bases from J; junction bases left unmatched: 4. CDR3 coding DNA: TGCGCCAGCAGCTTGACGACAGGGTTTGAAGCTTTCTTT. As protein: CASSLTTGFEAFF. Full variable domain (remainder filled in from reference TRBV5-1 and TRBJ1-1): KAGVTQTPRYLIKTRGQQVTLSCSPISGHRSVSWYQQTPGQGLQFLFEYFSETQRNKGNFPGRFSGRQFSNSRSEMNVSTLELGDSALYLCASSLTTGFEAFFGQGTRLTVV.

The chain employs TRBV18 and TRBJ1-5; D is uncertain. V gave up 4 bases and J gave up 9 bases, with 16 bases separating them. The CDR3 spans 14 residues. In germline, CDR1 is KGHSH, CDR2 LQKENI. The CDR3 loop is CASSREMEGSPQHF. DNA for the CDR3: TGTGCCAGCTCACGGGAGATGGAGGGCTCGCCCCAGCATTTT. Supplemented by reference TRBV18 and TRBJ1-5, the full variable domain reads NAGVMQNPRHLVRRRGQEARLRCSPMKGHSHVYWYRQLPEEGLKFMVYLQKENIIDESGMPKERFSAEFPKEGPSILRIQQVVRGDSAAYFCASSREMEGSPQHFGDGTRLSIL.

The chain is built from TRBV6-5 and TRBJ1-1; TRBD1 matches at 9 bases. The CDR3 runs to 14 residues. The V gene end was trimmed by 8 bases and the J gene end by 4 bases; junction bases not matched to a gene: 8. In germline, CDR1 is MNHEY, CDR2 SVGAGI. The CDR3 nucleotides read TGTGCCAGCCGGGACAGGGCTGTGAGCACTGAAGCTTTCTTT. The encoded protein is CASRDRAVSTEAFF.

J is TRBJ2-1 and V is TRBV7-8; the D gene is possibly TRBD1 (5 bases). Trimming shortened V by 0 bases and J by 2 bases, and 8 bases separated the two germline ends. The germline V gene has CDR1 SGHVS and CDR2 FQNEAQ. The CDR3 runs to 15 residues. This CDR3 is CASSLAGHPYNEQFF. The DNA for the CDR3 is TGTGCCAGCAGCTTAGCGGGGCACCCCTACAATGAGCAGTTCTTC.

The J gene is TRBJ1-3, the V gene TRBV10-3; 7 positions match TRBD1. Trimming took 7 bases from V and 4 from J; bases not matched to a gene: 4. The CDR3 is 13 amino acids. Germline assignment: CDR1 ENHRY and CDR2 SYGVKD. The CDR3 region has the DNA TGTGCCATCAAAGACAGGGACGGAAACACCATATATTTT. Translating gives CAIKDRDGNTIYF.

The J gene is TRBJ2-5, the V gene TRBV7-9; D uncertain. Trimming removed 0 bases at V and 2 bases at J, with 16 bases between. CDR1 and CDR2 from the germline V gene are SEHNR and FQNEAQ (reference sequence). CDR3 length: 17 residues. The CDR3 region is CASSLAGSQYRQETQYF. The DNA for the CDR3 is TGTGCCAGCAGCTTAGCGGGTTCACAATACAGACAAGAGACCCAGTACTTC.

Details on this clone: The sample has other DNA sequences that encode this CDR3 too. The chain uses TRBV5-1 and TRBJ1-3; 7 nucleotides line up with TRBD1. The V gene's germline CDR1 is SGHRS and CDR2 YFSETQ. The CDR3 spans 14 residues. With V trimmed by 3 bases and J by 4 bases, 4 bases remained unmatched. The CDR3 DNA reads as TGCGCCAGCAGCTCTACAGGGGCCGGAAACACCATATATTTT. This sequence encodes CASSSTGAGNTIYF.

This chain joins TRBV5-1 and TRBJ1-6; no reliable D call. V was cut by 1 base and J by 1 base, with 12 bases left in between. The germline V gene encodes CDR1 SGHRS and CDR2 YFSETQ. The CDR3 is made up of 17 amino acids. The CDR3 coding sequence is TGCGCCAGCAGCTTGTTCGCGGCGGGGTCCTATAATTCACCCCTCCACTTT. Translated, it gives CASSLFAAGSYNSPLHF.